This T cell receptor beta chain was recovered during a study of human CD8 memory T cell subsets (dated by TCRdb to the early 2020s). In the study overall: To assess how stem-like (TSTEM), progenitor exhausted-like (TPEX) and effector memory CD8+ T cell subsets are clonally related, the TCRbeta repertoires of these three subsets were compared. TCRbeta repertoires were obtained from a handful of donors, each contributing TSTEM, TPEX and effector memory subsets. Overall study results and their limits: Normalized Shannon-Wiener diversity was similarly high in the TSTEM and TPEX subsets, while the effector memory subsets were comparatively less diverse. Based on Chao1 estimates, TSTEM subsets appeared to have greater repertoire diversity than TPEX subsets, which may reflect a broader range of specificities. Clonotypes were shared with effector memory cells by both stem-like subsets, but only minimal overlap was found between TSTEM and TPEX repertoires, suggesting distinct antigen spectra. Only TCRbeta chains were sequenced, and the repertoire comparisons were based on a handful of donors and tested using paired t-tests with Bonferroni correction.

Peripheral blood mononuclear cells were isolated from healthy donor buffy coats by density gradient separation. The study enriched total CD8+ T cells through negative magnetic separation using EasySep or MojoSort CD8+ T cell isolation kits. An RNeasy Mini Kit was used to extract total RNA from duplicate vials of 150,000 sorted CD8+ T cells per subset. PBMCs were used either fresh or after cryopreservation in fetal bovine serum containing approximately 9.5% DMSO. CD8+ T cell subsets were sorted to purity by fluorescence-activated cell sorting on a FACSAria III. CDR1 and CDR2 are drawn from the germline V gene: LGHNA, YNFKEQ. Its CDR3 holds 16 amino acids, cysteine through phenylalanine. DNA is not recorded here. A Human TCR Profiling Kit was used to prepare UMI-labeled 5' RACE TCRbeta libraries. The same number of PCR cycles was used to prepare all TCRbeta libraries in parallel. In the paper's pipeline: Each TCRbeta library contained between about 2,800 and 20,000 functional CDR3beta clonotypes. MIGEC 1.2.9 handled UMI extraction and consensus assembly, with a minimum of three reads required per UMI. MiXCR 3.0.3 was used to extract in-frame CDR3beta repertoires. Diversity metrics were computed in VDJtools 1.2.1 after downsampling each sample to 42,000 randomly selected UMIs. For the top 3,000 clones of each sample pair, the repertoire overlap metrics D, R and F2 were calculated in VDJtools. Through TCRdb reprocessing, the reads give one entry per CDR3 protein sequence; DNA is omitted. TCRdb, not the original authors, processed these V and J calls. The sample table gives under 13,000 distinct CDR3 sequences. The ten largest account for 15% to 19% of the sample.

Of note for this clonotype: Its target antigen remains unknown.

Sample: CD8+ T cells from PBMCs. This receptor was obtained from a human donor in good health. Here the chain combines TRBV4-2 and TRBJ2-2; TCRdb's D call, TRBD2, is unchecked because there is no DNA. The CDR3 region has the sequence CASSQESSGGTGELFF.